A selection of T cell receptor beta chains follows, all from one sample in a study of CD8+ T cells in alopecia areata. This table comes from immunoSEQ multiplex PCR, and its TCRdb copy is limited to in-frame clones, with some not included. Of 95,000 to 100,000 clones listed, 61% are singletons. Specimen: CD8+ T cells sorted from blood, collected at week 4, from a patient treated with tofacitinib. The receptors shown here come from a human donor with alopecia areata. Both conserved end residues are part of each CDR3. D genes are given only for firm matches. Clone size is not always given. Where it is, it says once, few, many or a class for expanded clones.

TRBJ1-2 TRBV28 once NA TGTGCCAGCAGTTTAGGGGGTAGCTATGGCTACACCTTC CASSLGGSYGYTF
TRBJ1-5 TRBV6-5 NA NA TGTGCCAGCAGTTACTCCGCAAGTCAGCCCCAGCATTTT CASSYSASQPQHF
TRBJ2-7 TRBV7-6 NA TRBD2 TGTGCCAGCAGCTTAGAGGCGGGAGTTCGCCACGAGCAGTACTTC CASSLEAGVRHEQYF
TRBJ2-2 TRBV2 NA TRBD1 TGTGCCTGGTTGACAGGGCCCCGACCGGCCGGGGAGCTGTTTTTT CAWLTGPRPAGELFF
TRBJ1-6 TRBV29-1 NA TRBD1 TGCAGCGTTGCGGGACAGGGGGGTTCACCCCTCCACTTT CSVAGQGGSPLHF
TRBJ1-6 TRBV4-1 NA NA TGCGCCAGCAGCCAAGTTGGAGGGCCCTCACCCCTCCACTTT CASSQVGGPSPLHF
TRBJ2-5 TRBV7-8 NA NA TGTGCCAGCAGCTTAAGGCTAGCCAGTCCCCAAGAGACCCAGTACTTC CASSLRLASPQETQYF
TRBJ2-7 TRBV6-5 NA NA TGTGCCAGCAGTCCGATGTACGCCTACGAGCAGTACTTC CASSPMYAYEQYF
TRBJ2-3 TRBV28 NA NA TGTGCCAGCAGCGGTGATACGCAGTATTTT CASSGDTQYF
TRBJ2-1 TRBV4-3 NA TRBD1 TGCGCCAGCAGCCAAGGTGGACAGGGGTACAATGAGCAGTTCTTC CASSQGGQGYNEQFF
TRBJ2-1 TRBV29-1 NA NA TGCAGCGTTGTACCACTCCTGGCCTACAATGAGCAGTTCTTC CSVVPLLAYNEQFF
TRBJ1-1 TRBV7-9 few NA TGTGCCAGCAGCCCCCGGGGGGGCACTGAAGCTTTCTTT CASSPRGGTEAFF
TRBJ1-1 TRBV2 many NA TGTGCCAGCAAGGTGGGAGTGAACACTGAAGCTTTCTTT CASKVGVNTEAFF
TRBJ1-5 TRBV25-1 once NA TGTGCCAGCAGTGCAGGGCGCAATCAGCCCCAGCATTTT CASSAGRNQPQHF
TRBJ2-7 TRBV29-1 NA NA TGCAGCGTTGGAAGGGGGGCCCACGAGCAGTACTTC CSVGRGAHEQYF
TRBJ2-3 TRBV9 NA NA TGTGCCAGCAGCTATTACGGGGGCACAGATACGCAGTATTTT CASSYYGGTDTQYF